This TCR beta chain was documented in a study of blood T cell repertoires in COVID-19. Germline CDR1 SGHDT, CDR2 YYEEEE. The CDR3 spans 15 residues. Losses at the gene ends were 4 bases for V and 9 bases for J; bases not matched to a gene: 13. Methods used by the authors: Amplification from reference gene primers served as the basis for estimated nucleated cell counts. Profiling relied on immunoSEQ multiplex PCR, and the TCRdb table lists in-frame clones only, not all of them. That table gives V, J and clone size, and the DNA gave D and trimming. The data show over 95,000 clones, with about 85% seen just once and less than 3.5% held by the top ten.

Sequencing used peripheral blood. The J gene is TRBJ2-1, the V gene TRBV5-6, with 7 bases that match TRBD1. The sequence was collected from a man aged 35 to 55 with acute or convalescent COVID-19. The CDR3 DNA reads TGTGCCAGCAGCCCTAACAACTTACAGGGGTTTGAGCAGTTCTTC. Translation gives CASSPNNLQGFEQFF.